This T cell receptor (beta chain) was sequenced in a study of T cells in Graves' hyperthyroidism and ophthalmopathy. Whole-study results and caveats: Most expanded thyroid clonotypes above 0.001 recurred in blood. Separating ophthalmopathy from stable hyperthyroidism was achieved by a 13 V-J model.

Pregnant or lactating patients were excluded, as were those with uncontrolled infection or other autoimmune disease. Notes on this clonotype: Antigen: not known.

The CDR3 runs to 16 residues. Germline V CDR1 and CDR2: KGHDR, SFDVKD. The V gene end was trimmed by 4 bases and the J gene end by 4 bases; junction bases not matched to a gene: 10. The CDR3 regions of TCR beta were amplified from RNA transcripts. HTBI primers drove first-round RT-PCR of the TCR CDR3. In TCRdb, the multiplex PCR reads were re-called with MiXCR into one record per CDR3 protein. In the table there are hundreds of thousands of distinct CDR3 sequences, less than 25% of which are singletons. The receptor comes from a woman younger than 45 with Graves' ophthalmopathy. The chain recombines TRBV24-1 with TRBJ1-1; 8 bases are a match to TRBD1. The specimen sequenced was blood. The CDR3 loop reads CATSDTYNQGATEAFF. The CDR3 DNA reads TGTGCCACCAGTGACACTTACAATCAGGGGGCCACTGAAGCTTTCTTT.